This is a list of T cell receptor beta chains from one sample in a study of T-cell memory formation after mild COVID-19. TCRdb independently ran MiXCR on the 5' RACE reads; one entry per CDR3 protein. The sample holds under 450,000 distinct CDR3 sequences, 20% to 25% seen once. The sample comprised PBMCs or a T cell subset sorted from them (not recorded which). The source is a man aged 18 to 29 who had mild COVID-19 (a few samples of this study predate the infection). Cell type and time point are not known. Each CDR3 is given with its conserved first and last residue. Each record gives: clone size, J gene, V gene, D gene, CDR3 protein, CDR3 DNA. D genes are given only for firm matches. For some rows the clone size is stated as once, few or many, or as a class when expanded; others skip it.

-	TRBJ1-3	TRBV2	-	CASSEAVGNTIYF	TGTGCCAGCAGTGAAGCGGTTGGAAACACCATATATTTT
few	TRBJ2-5	TRBV12-3/TRBV12-4	-	CASSPRGGTQYF	TGTGCCAGCAGTCCCCGGGGTGGGACCCAGTACTTC
few	TRBJ1-5	TRBV6-6	-	CASRPGNQPQHF	TGTGCCAGCAGACCAGGGAATCAGCCCCAGCATTTT
-	TRBJ2-4	TRBV29-1	-	CSVERVTKNIQYF	TGCAGCGTCGAAAGGGTTACCAAAAACATTCAGTACTTC
few	TRBJ1-1	TRBV11-2	-	CASSPWAGNTEAFF	TGTGCCAGCAGCCCCTGGGCGGGGAACACTGAAGCTTTCTTT
few	TRBJ1-1	TRBV15	TRBD1	CATSRDQGGEAFF	TGTGCCACCAGCAGAGATCAGGGGGGTGAAGCTTTCTTT
few	TRBJ1-4	TRBV6-2/TRBV6-3	-	CASSYSSGGRIEKLFF	TGTGCCAGCAGTTACTCGTCGGGCGGGAGGATTGAAAAACTGTTTTTT
-	TRBJ2-4	TRBV5-1	TRBD2	CASSPGLAENIQYF	TGCGCCAGCAGCCCCGGACTAGCGGAAAACATTCAGTACTTC
few	TRBJ1-2	TRBV6-5	-	CASSYSMFSLGYTF	TGTGCCAGCAGTTACTCGATGTTCAGTCTTGGCTACACCTTC
-	TRBJ2-1	TRBV5-1	-	CASSLQSGWEDEQFF	TGCGCCAGCAGCCTCCAATCAGGATGGGAGGATGAGCAGTTCTTC
few	TRBJ2-2	TRBV29-1	-	CSVGGRGRTGELFF	TGCAGCGTGGGAGGTCGGGGGCGCACCGGGGAGCTGTTTTTT
-	TRBJ2-5	TRBV4-1	-	CASSPEGRETQYF	TGCGCCAGCAGCCCCGAGGGGCGGGAGACCCAGTACTTC
few	TRBJ1-6	TRBV4-1	-	CASSQGEADGSPLHF	TGCGCCAGCAGCCAGGGGGAGGCGGACGGTTCACCCCTCCACTTT
-	TRBJ1-5	TRBV7-2	-	CASSSGVTGNQPQHF	TGTGCCAGCAGCTCGGGGGTCACCGGCAATCAGCCCCAGCATTTT
few	TRBJ1-6	TRBV20-1	-	CSARVNHGRGNSPLHF	TGCAGTGCTAGAGTAAACCACGGACGGGGCAATTCACCCCTCCACTTT
-	TRBJ1-2	TRBV5-1	TRBD1	CASSLTTSTGTDTNYGYTF	TGCGCCAGCAGCTTGACTACAAGCACCGGGACAGATACTAACTATGGCTACACCTTC
-	TRBJ1-5	TRBV2	TRBD1	CASTPRGPGTYSNQPQHF	TGTGCCAGCACCCCGAGGGGGCCAGGCACTTATAGCAATCAGCCCCAGCATTTT
-	TRBJ1-6	TRBV28	-	CASSIRGYNSPLHF	TGTGCCAGCAGTATTCGGGGCTATAATTCACCCCTCCACTTT
-	TRBJ2-1	TRBV6-6	TRBD2	CAIARVRGNEQFF	TGTGCCATCGCCCGGGTGCGGGGGAATGAGCAGTTCTTC
-	TRBJ1-6	TRBV11-2	-	CASSLGFGGFSPLHF	TGTGCCAGCAGCTTAGGCTTCGGGGGGTTCTCACCCCTCCACTTT
once	TRBJ2-5	TRBV7-2	-	CASSFGGEARKTQYF	TGTGCCAGCAGCTTCGGAGGTGAGGCACGAAAGACCCAGTACTTC
few	TRBJ2-7	TRBV5-1	TRBD1	CASSLSGTGDYEQYF	TGCGCCAGCAGCTTGTCCGGGACAGGAGATTACGAGCAGTACTTC
-	TRBJ2-3	TRBV2	TRBD2	CASSGSGQSTDTQYF	TGTGCCAGCAGCGGTAGCGGGCAGAGCACAGATACGCAGTATTTT
few	TRBJ2-4	TRBV24-1	TRBD1	CATSDPGQGAAKNIQYF	TGTGCCACCAGTGACCCGGGACAGGGGGCGGCCAAAAACATTCAGTACTTC
many	TRBJ2-2	TRBV29-1	-	CSVESVSHTGELFF	TGCAGCGTTGAATCTGTTTCTCACACCGGGGAGCTGTTTTTT
-	TRBJ1-1	TRBV6-1	-	CASREQQGRAFF	TGTGCCAGCAGGGAACAACAGGGAAGAGCTTTCTTT
few	TRBJ1-2	TRBV4-2	-	CASSQDSAKPGIVGYTF	TGTGCCAGCAGCCAAGATAGCGCTAAGCCAGGGATTGTGGGCTACACCTTC
few	TRBJ2-2	TRBV7-9	-	CASIITGTPNTGELFF	TGTGCCAGCATTATAACCGGGACACCGAACACCGGGGAGCTGTTTTTT
many	TRBJ2-5	TRBV5-6	-	CASSLFTETQYF	TGTGCCAGCAGCTTGTTCACAGAGACCCAGTACTTC